One T cell receptor (beta chain) is described in this entry. Adult donors, all healthy and HIV-negative, had no recent acute infections or vaccinations. This sample was included in a study of shared clonotypes between healthy human individuals. The assay was immunoSEQ multiplex PCR, and TCRdb's table has in-frame clones only and misses some. The data hold approximately 97,000 clones, with 67% observed a single time. The J segment lost 7 bases and the V segment lost 5 bases, leaving 11 bases of the junction unmatched. This CDR3 has 16 residues. The germline CDR1 and CDR2 sequences are SGHVS and FNYEAQ.

This clonotype was obtained from a man aged 25 to 40 in good health. Sequences were obtained from memory CD8+ T cells sorted from blood. Subset: CD45RO+ cells pooled with CCR7-negative TemRA cells. The rearrangement uses TRBV7-6 and TRBJ2-2; 9 bases align to TRBD1. CDR3 in DNA: TGTGCCAGCAGCGCGTACCGGGACAGGGAGGTCGGGGAGCTGTTTTTT. Encoded protein: CASSAYRDREVGELFF.